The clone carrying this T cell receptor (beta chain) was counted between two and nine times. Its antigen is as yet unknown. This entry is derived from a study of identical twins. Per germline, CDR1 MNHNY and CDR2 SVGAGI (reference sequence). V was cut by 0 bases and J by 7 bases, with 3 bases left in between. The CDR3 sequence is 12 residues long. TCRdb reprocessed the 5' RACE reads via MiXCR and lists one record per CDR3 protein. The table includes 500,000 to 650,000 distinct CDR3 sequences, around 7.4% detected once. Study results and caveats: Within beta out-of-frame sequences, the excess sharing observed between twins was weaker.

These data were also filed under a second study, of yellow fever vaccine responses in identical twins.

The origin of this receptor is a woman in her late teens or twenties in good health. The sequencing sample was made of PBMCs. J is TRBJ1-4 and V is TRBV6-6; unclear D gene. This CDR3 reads CASSYSIEKLFF. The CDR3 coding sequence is TGTGCCAGCAGTTACTCTATTGAAAAACTGTTTTTT.